The clone carrying this TCR beta chain has just one count. This sample was included in a study of blood T cell repertoires in COVID-19. Study background: Both acute and convalescent COVID-19 samples were obtained from the United States, Italy and Spain. T cells, B-cell-depleted T cells, or PBMCs supplied cDNA or gDNA.

CDR3 length: 13 amino acids. V lost 6 bases to trimming and J lost 8 bases; unmatched junction nucleotides: 7. Germline V gives CDR1 SNHLY, CDR2 FYNNEI. As handled by the study authors: Reference gene primer amplification yielded estimated nucleated cell counts. Some clones are missing from TCRdb's copy, which holds only in-frame ones; the method was immunoSEQ multiplex PCR. The V and J calls and clone size come from that table; D and trimming were worked out from the DNA. The sample consists of 110,000 to 150,000 clones, about 84% of them appearing once. The sequencing input was peripheral blood. The chain uses TRBV2 and TRBJ1-2; 9 bases map to TRBD1. The receptor comes from a woman between 50 and 59 years old with acute or convalescent COVID-19. CDR3: CASSLQGATGYTF. The CDR3 DNA reads TGTGCCAGCAGCTTACAGGGGGCAACCGGCTACACCTTC.